This entry is about one TCR beta chain. This sample was included in a study of cytomegalovirus exposure and HLA in healthy donors. A multiplex PCR was run with 60 Vbeta primers and 13 Jbeta primers. Libraries were prepared by immunoSEQ multiplex PCR; TCRdb keeps only in-frame clonotypes and omits some of them. This sample contains around 40,000 clones. This clonotype was obtained from a man aged 25-45 years in good health and CMV-seronegative. The sequencing input was PBMCs.

The CDR3 reads CAWSLPGQGPPNYGYTF. The DNA for the CDR3 is TGTGCCTGGAGTCTCCCGGGACAGGGGCCCCCTAACTATGGCTACACCTTC. The chain employs TRBV30 and TRBJ1-2, with 10 bases fitting TRBD1. CDR1 is GTSNPN, CDR2 SVGIG, per germline (reference sequence). This CDR3 has 17 amino acids. V trimming: 2 bases; J trimming: 0 bases; junction bases outside the gene matches: 9.